Below are 19 T cell receptor beta chains sequenced from a single sample in a study of blood T cell repertoires in COVID-19. The protocol was immunoSEQ multiplex PCR, while the TCRdb copy is restricted to in-frame clones and leaves out a portion. This sample has 100,000 to 150,000 clones, with over 70% found just once. The sample taken for sequencing was peripheral blood. Source of these receptors: an older man with active or convalescent COVID-19.

The chain links TRBV9 to TRBJ2-2; 10 bases fit TRBD2. The germline V gene encodes CDR1 SGDLS and CDR2 YYNGEE. V lost 0 bases and J lost 6; bases outside the gene matches: 2. This CDR3 contains 15 residues. This chain's CDR3 is CASSVASGGAGELFF. CDR3 sequence (DNA): TGTGCCAGCAGCGTAGCGAGCGGGGGGGCCGGGGAGCTGTTTTTT.

In DNA, the CDR3 is TGTGCCAGCGGGACGGGGGGAGCCCTCTCCGGTACGCAGTATTTT. As protein: CASGTGGALSGTQYF. This chain links TRBV9 with TRBJ2-3; the match to TRBD2 covers 7 bases. CDR1 and CDR2 (germline): SGDLS, YYNGEE. The J segment lost 8 bases and the V segment lost 7 bases, leaving 16 bases of the junction unmatched. The CDR3 extends over 15 amino acids.

The CDR3 region is CASSTDREGSYTF. The DNA for the CDR3 is TGTGCCAGTAGTACGGACAGGGAGGGCAGCTACACCTTC. V gene TRBV19 combines with J gene TRBJ1-2; 8 bases are a match to TRBD1. The CDR3 is 13 residues long. V lost 4 bases to trimming and J lost 9 bases; unmatched junction nucleotides: 7. Germline V gives CDR1 LNHDA, CDR2 SQIVND (reference sequence).

The J gene is TRBJ1-2, the V gene TRBV9, with D possibly TRBD1 on 5 matching bases. Per the germline V gene, CDR1 is SGDLS and CDR2 is YYNGEE. The length of the CDR3 is 13 residues. The V end lost 6 bases, the J end lost 4 bases, and 13 bases lay between the germline ends. CDR3 DNA: TGTGCCAGCACCCCTCAGGGCACCTATGGCTACACCTTC. Its protein is CASTPQGTYGYTF.

V gene TRBV28 combines with J gene TRBJ1-6, with D tentatively TRBD1 (5 bases). The CDR3 is 14 amino acids. Germline CDR1 and CDR2: MDHEN and SYDVKM. V was trimmed by 5 bases and J by 14 bases, leaving 19 bases between them. The CDR3 here is CASSRSVGAWSLHF. CDR3 nucleotide sequence: TGTGCCAGCAGTCGAAGTGTTGGGGCGTGGTCCCTCCACTTT.

The chain is built from TRBV12-3 or TRBV12-4 and TRBJ1-1, with TRBD1 matching over 7 bases. The CDR3 runs 11 residues. V lost 3 bases to trimming and J lost 11 bases; unmatched junction nucleotides: 3. For the CDR3, the DNA is TGTGCCAGCAGTTTCGACAGGGCGGCTTTCTTT. It codes for CASSFDRAAFF.

The CDR3 region is CASSYSSQSSYEQYF. CDR3 coding DNA: TGTGCCAGCAGTTACTCGTCTCAGTCCTCCTACGAGCAGTACTTC. The chain combines TRBV6-2 or TRBV6-3 with TRBJ2-7, with D unclear. Per germline, CDR1 MNHEY and CDR2 SVGEGT. The CDR3 loop spans 15 amino acids. The V and J ends lost 0 bases and 0 bases respectively, with 9 bases between them.

V and J are TRBV6-5 and TRBJ2-1, with TRBD1 matching over 7 bases. The germline V gene encodes CDR1 MNHEY and CDR2 SVGAGI. The CDR3 sequence is 11 residues long. V was pared by 5 bases and J by 12 bases, with 4 bases of the junction left unmatched. CDR3 nucleotides: TGTGCCAGCAGTAACCGGGACAGGCAGTTCTTC. Translation: CASSNRDRQFF.

The genes are TRBV5-1 and TRBJ1-1, with TRBD1 as a possible D gene (5 bases). The CDR3 sequence is 15 residues long. Trimming shortened V by 0 bases and J by 1 base, and 10 bases separated the two germline ends. Looked up from germline, CDR1 is SGHRS and CDR2 is YFSETQ. CDR3 coding DNA: TGCGCCAGCAGCTTGGAGGGGCCAGAGAACACTGAAGCTTTCTTT. Protein sequence: CASSLEGPENTEAFF.

The table lists this clone with a few counts. The chain combines TRBV28 with TRBJ2-7, with a possible D match to TRBD1 (5 bases). CDR1 is MDHEN and CDR2 is SYDVKM in the germline V gene. This CDR3 has 15 residues. V was cut by 5 bases and J by 0 bases, with 14 bases left in between. In DNA, the CDR3 is TGTGCCAGCAGTCCCGGCAGGGTCCCCTCCTACGAGCAGTACTTC. The encoded protein is CASSPGRVPSYEQYF.

This chain connects TRBV19 to TRBJ1-1, with a possible D match to TRBD1 (5 bases). V was pared by 5 bases and J by 3 bases, with 13 bases between. Germline V CDR1 and CDR2: LNHDA, SQIVND (reference sequence). This CDR3 is built from 14 residues. CDR3 nucleotides: TGTGCCAGTAGTCGGGCAGGGCCGTACACTGAAGCTTTCTTT. Amino acid sequence: CASSRAGPYTEAFF. Full variable domain (remainder filled in from reference TRBV19 and TRBJ1-1): DGGITQSPKYLFRKEGQNVTLSCEQNLNHDAMYWYRQDPGQGLRLIYYSQIVNDFQKGDIAEGYSVSREKKESFPLTVTSAQKNPTAFYLCASSRAGPYTEAFFGQGTRLTVV.

The chain combines TRBV7-2 with TRBJ2-7, with 8 bases that match TRBD2. The ends lost 5 bases at V and 1 base at J; junction bases unmatched: 4. The CDR3 has 14 residues. Germline V gene sequence: CDR1 SGHTA, CDR2 FQGNSA. The CDR3 bases are TGTGCCAGCAGCCACAGCGGGGGTTCCTACGAGCAGTACTTC. It encodes CASSHSGGSYEQYF.

This sequence joins TRBV11-2 and TRBJ2-7, with 8 bases fitting TRBD1. Per germline, CDR1 SGHAT and CDR2 FQNNGV. V was clipped by 0 bases and J by 4 bases; unmatched bases: 5. The CDR3 is 15 residues long. DNA of the CDR3: TGTGCCAGCAGCTTAGATCGCAGGACAGGGTACGAGCAGTACTTC. This sequence encodes CASSLDRRTGYEQYF.

The chain recombines TRBV5-1 with TRBJ2-2; 7 nucleotides align to TRBD1. CDR1 SGHRS and CDR2 YFSETQ come from the germline V gene. CDR3 length: 15 residues. V shed 1 base and J 6 bases; nucleotides not matched to a gene: 6. The chain's CDR3 is CASSLPQGDAGELFF. Written as DNA, the CDR3 is TGCGCCAGCAGCTTGCCGCAGGGGGACGCCGGGGAGCTGTTTTTT.

The chain recombines TRBV7-8 with TRBJ1-2, with D maybe TRBD1 (5 bases). Trimming stripped 4 bases from V and 4 bases from J, with 13 bases between. Germline V gene sequence: CDR1 SGHVS, CDR2 FQNEAQ. The CDR3 consists of 14 residues. This CDR3 reads CASSSGTGVYGYTF. CDR3 nucleotides: TGTGCCAGCAGCTCAGGCACAGGTGTCTATGGCTACACCTTC.

The chain links TRBV19 to TRBJ2-3, with 13 bases matching TRBD2. V was pared by 6 bases and J by 6 bases, with 12 bases of the junction left unmatched. Germline lookup yields CDR1 LNHDA and CDR2 SQIVND (reference sequence). The CDR3 sequence is 17 residues long. The CDR3 loop is CASRDPGLAGSSDTQYF. The CDR3 DNA reads TGTGCCAGTAGAGATCCGGGACTAGCGGGGAGCTCCGATACGCAGTATTTT.

This chain links TRBV25-1 with TRBJ1-6, with unresolved D. The CDR3 has 16 amino acids. The V gene's germline CDR1 is MGHDK and CDR2 SYGVNS. V was shortened by 6 bases and J by 8 bases, with 20 bases between the two germline ends. CDR3 coding DNA: TGTGCCAGCAGCGGAAGGTCCGGAGCAGTAGATTCACCCCTCCACTTT. This gives the protein CASSGRSGAVDSPLHF. Drawing the rest from reference TRBV25-1 and TRBJ1-6, the complete variable domain is EADIYQTPRYLVIGTGKKITLECSQTMGHDKMYWYQQDPGMELHLIHYSYGVNSTEKGDLSSESTVSRIRTEHFPLTLESARPSHTSQYLCASSGRSGAVDSPLHFGNGTRLTVT.

The V and J genes are TRBV6-2 or TRBV6-3 and TRBJ2-4; possibly TRBD2 for D (6 bases). Germline CDR1 reads MNHEY; CDR2 reads SVGEGT. Trimming pared 2 bases from V and 0 bases from J, leaving 8 bases between. The CDR3 runs 15 residues. The CDR3: CASSYGGLAKNIQYF. DNA of the CDR3: TGTGCCAGCAGTTACGGGGGACTAGCCAAAAACATTCAGTACTTC.

CDR3 DNA: TGTGCCAGCTCACCAATCAGGGAATCCTACAATGAGCAGTTCTTC. Translation: CASSPIRESYNEQFF. J is TRBJ2-1 and V is TRBV18; D is possibly TRBD1 (5 bases). This CDR3 spans 15 amino acids. V was clipped by 2 bases and J by 1 base, with 9 bases between them. Germline values: CDR1 KGHSH, CDR2 LQKENI.